The 10 T cell receptor beta chains below come from one sample, sequenced in a study of blood T cell repertoires in COVID-19. Assay used: immunoSEQ multiplex PCR; TCRdb lists only in-frame clones, some missing. Here the sample spans 110,000 or so clones, 85% being singletons. Sequencing was carried out using peripheral blood. The source is a woman aged 55-70 years with COVID-19, enrolled during active disease.

The chain joins TRBV7-3 to TRBJ2-2; D is undetermined. Trimming pared 5 bases from V and 3 bases from J, leaving 7 bases between. The germline V gene has CDR1 SGHTA and CDR2 FQGTGA. The CDR3 runs to 13 residues. The CDR3 loop reads CASSLQDTGELFF. For the CDR3, the DNA is TGTGCCAGCAGCCTGCAGGACACCGGGGAGCTGTTTTTT.

This clone was seen only once. V is TRBV19 and J is TRBJ2-3, with D perhaps matching TRBD1 (6 bases). V was cut by 9 bases and J by 2 bases, with 15 bases left in between. Germline CDR1 LNHDA, CDR2 SQIVND (reference sequence). This CDR3 is built from 14 residues. CDR3 region: CASHRDIDTDTQYF. CDR3 bases: TGTGCCAGCCACCGGGACATTGACACAGATACGCAGTATTTT. Filled out from reference TRBV19 and TRBJ2-3, the complete variable domain reads DGGITQSPKYLFRKEGQNVTLSCEQNLNHDAMYWYRQDPGQGLRLIYYSQIVNDFQKGDIAEGYSVSREKKESFPLTVTSAQKNPTAFYLCASHRDIDTDTQYFGPGTRLTVL.

This sequence joins TRBV11-3 and TRBJ2-1; perhaps TRBD1 as D (5 bases). The CDR3 loop spans 15 amino acids. The germline CDR1 and CDR2 sequences are SGHNT and YENEEA. V dropped 1 base and J dropped 3 bases, with 10 bases sitting between them. The CDR3 loop is CASSLGRDDYNEQFF. In DNA form, the CDR3 reads TGTGCCAGCAGCTTAGGCAGGGATGACTACAATGAGCAGTTCTTC. The complete variable domain, with remaining parts taken from reference TRBV11-3 and TRBJ2-1, reads EAGVVQSPRYKIIEKKQPVAFWCNPISGHNTLYWYLQNLGQGPELLIRYENEEAVDDSQLPKDRFSAERLKGVDSTLKIQPAELGDSAVYLCASSLGRDDYNEQFFGPGTRLTVL.

V gene TRBV19 combines with J gene TRBJ1-1, with a weak D call TRBD1 (5 bases). V lost 6 bases and J 5 bases, leaving 10 bases between the germline ends. This CDR3 contains 12 residues. CDR1 and CDR2 from the germline V gene are LNHDA and SQIVND (reference sequence). For the CDR3, the DNA is TGTGCCAGTAGCGGCAGGGTAACTGAAGCTTTCTTT. Its protein is CASSGRVTEAFF.

V gene TRBV10-3 combines with J gene TRBJ1-2; D possibly corresponds to TRBD1 (6 bases). CDR3 length: 13 residues. Trimming took 4 bases from V and 3 from J, leaving 9 bases between them. Germline V CDR1 and CDR2: ENHRY, SYGVKD. CDR3 DNA: TGTGCCATCAGTGGGTCAGGGGACTATGGCTACACCTTC. This codes for CAISGSGDYGYTF.

This chain connects TRBV28 to TRBJ1-5; D is possibly TRBD1 (6 bases). Germline CDR1 is MDHEN and CDR2 is SYDVKM. This CDR3 has 18 amino acids. V lost 9 bases and J lost 8, with 32 bases in between. CDR3 region: CARHHGVQGICRIKPQHF. The CDR3, as DNA: TGTGCCAGGCACCACGGCGTACAGGGAATTTGTCGGATCAAGCCCCAGCATTTT.

The chain uses TRBV19 and TRBJ2-7; 7 nucleotides line up with TRBD1. This CDR3 spans 15 amino acids. The germline CDR1 and CDR2 sequences are LNHDA and SQIVND (reference sequence). V shed 5 bases, J shed 0 bases, and the junction held 7 bases outside the gene matches. The CDR3 nucleotides read TGTGCCAGTAGTCCCGGCCCAGGGGGCTCCTACGAGCAGTACTTC. Protein product: CASSPGPGGSYEQYF.

The DNA for the CDR3 is TGTGCCAGCAGCGCCGGGGAGGGCTACACCTTC. Amino acid sequence: CASSAGEGYTF. The rearrangement links TRBV11-2 to TRBJ1-2; no reliable D call. The CDR3 spans 11 residues. Trimming removed 5 bases at V and 8 bases at J, with 9 bases between. Germline V gene sequence: CDR1 SGHAT, CDR2 FQNNGV.

The sample holds a few counts of this clone. The chain has TRBV10-1 and TRBJ1-2; 9 nucleotides agree with TRBD1. J gave up 8 bases and V 5 bases, and 9 bases lay outside the gene matches. CDR3 size: 14 residues. Germline V gene data show CDR1 as WNHNN and CDR2 as SYGVQD (reference sequence). DNA of the CDR3: TGCGCCAGCAGTCCGGGACAGGGCCCCTGGGGCTACACCTTC. Translated: CASSPGQGPWGYTF.

The rearrangement links TRBV9 to TRBJ2-7, with TRBD2 matching 7 bases. CDR3 length: 14 residues. The V gene end was trimmed by 2 bases and the J gene end by 3 bases; junction bases not matched to a gene: 5. Germline CDR1 reads SGDLS; CDR2 reads YYNGEE. CDR3 DNA sequence: TGTGCCAGCAGCGTGGCTAGCGGAATCTACGAGCAGTACTTC. It yields the protein CASSVASGIYEQYF.